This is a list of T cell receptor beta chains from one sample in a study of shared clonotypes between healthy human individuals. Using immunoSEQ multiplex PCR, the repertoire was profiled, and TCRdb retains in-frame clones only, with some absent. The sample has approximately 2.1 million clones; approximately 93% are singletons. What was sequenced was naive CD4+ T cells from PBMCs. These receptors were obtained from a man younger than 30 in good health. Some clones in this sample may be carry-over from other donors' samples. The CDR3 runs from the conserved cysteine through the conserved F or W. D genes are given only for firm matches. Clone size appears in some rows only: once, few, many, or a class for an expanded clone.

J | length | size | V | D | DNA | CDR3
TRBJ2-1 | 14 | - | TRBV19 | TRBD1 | TGTGCCAGTAGTTCGGGACAGGGATACAATGAGCAGTTCTTC | CASSSGQGYNEQFF
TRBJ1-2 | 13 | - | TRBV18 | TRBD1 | TGTGCCAGCTCACCAGGGACAGACTATGGCTACACCTTC | CASSPGTDYGYTF
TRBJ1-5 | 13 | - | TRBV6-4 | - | TGTGCCAGCAGCTATCGGACGGGTCAGCCCCAGCATTTT | CASSYRTGQPQHF
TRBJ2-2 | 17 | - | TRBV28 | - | TGTGCCAGCAGTTGGGACCTAGTGGACATAAACACCGGGGAGCTGTTTTTT | CASSWDLVDINTGELFF
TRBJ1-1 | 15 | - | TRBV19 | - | TGTGCCAGTAAAGGCTTGTTGTTCGGGAACACTGAAGCTTTCTTT | CASKGLLFGNTEAFF
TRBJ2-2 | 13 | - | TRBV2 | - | TGTGCCAGCAGGGGACACATCACCGGGGAGCTGTTTTTT | CASRGHITGELFF
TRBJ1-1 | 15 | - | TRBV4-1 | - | TGCGCCAGCAGCCTAGGGGCGGACTTGTACACTGAAGCTTTCTTT | CASSLGADLYTEAFF
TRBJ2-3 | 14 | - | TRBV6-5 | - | TGTGCCAGCAGTCTGATGAGACGGGAAGATACGCAGTATTTT | CASSLMRREDTQYF
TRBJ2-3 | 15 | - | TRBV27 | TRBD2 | TGTGCCAGCAGTTTACGGCGGGGGAGCACAGATACGCAGTATTTT | CASSLRRGSTDTQYF
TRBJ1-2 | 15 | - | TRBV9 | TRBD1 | TGTGCCAGCAGCTCCCGGACAGGGGGCGATCATGGCTACACCTTC | CASSSRTGGDHGYTF
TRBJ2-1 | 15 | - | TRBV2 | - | TGTGCCAGCAGTGAAGGGGGCAAGGACGATAATGAGCAGTTCTTC | CASSEGGKDDNEQFF
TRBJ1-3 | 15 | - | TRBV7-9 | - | TGTGCCAGCAGCTCCCAGGGGATCTCTGGAAACACCATATATTTT | CASSSQGISGNTIYF
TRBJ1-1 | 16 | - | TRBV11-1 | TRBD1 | TGTGCCAGCAGCTACGACCCCAGGGGGCGAGACACTGAAGCTTTCTTT | CASSYDPRGRDTEAFF
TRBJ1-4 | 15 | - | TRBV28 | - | TGTGCCAGCTCCACGGCGGGCGCGGGTAATGAAAAACTGTTTTTT | CASSTAGAGNEKLFF
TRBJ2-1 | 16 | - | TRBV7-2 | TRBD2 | TGTGCCAGCAGCTTAGGCGGGAGAGGGTCCTACAATGAGCAGTTCTTC | CASSLGGRGSYNEQFF
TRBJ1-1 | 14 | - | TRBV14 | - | TGTGCCAGCAGCCTCGGGCAGGGGTGGACTGAAGCTTTCTTT | CASSLGQGWTEAFF
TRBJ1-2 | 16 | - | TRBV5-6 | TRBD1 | TGTGCCAGCAGCGCAGGGACAGGGGGAGTCTTCTATGGCTACACCTTC | CASSAGTGGVFYGYTF
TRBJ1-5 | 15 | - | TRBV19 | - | TGTGCCACCCAAGAGGGGGGTGGGAGGGTTCAGCCCCAGCATTTT | CATQEGGGRVQPQHF
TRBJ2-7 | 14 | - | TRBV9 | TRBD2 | TGTGCCAGCAGCCCGGGGGGGCTCGACTACGAGCAGTACTTC | CASSPGGLDYEQYF
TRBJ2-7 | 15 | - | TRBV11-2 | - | TGTGCCAGCAGCTTAGGGTCGGGCTGGACCTACGAGCAGTACTTC | CASSLGSGWTYEQYF
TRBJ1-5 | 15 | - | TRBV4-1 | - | TGCGCCAGCAGCCAAGATGGCAGGGATGGTCAGCCCCAGCATTTT | CASSQDGRDGQPQHF
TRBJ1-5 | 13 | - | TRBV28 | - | TGTGCCAGCACCTCCGACCCTAATCAGCCCCAGCATTTT | CASTSDPNQPQHF
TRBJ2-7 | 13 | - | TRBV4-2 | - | TGTGCCAGCAGCCAGAAGGACCTCTACGAGCAGTACTTC | CASSQKDLYEQYF
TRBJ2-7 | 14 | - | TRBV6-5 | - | TGTGCCAGCAGAACGACAGGACCTCACTACGAGCAGTACTTC | CASRTTGPHYEQYF
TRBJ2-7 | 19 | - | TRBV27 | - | - | CASSSSGSGPFAKSYEQYF
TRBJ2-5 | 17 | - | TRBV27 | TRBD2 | TGTGCCAGCAGTTTATCTCACGCCTGGACTAGTGGAGAGACCCAGTACTTC | CASSLSHAWTSGETQYF
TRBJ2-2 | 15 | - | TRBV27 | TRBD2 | TGTGCCAGCCGTGGGAGCGGGAGGCCTTACGGGGAGCTGTTTTTT | CASRGSGRPYGELFF
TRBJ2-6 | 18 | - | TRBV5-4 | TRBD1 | TGTGCCAGCAGCTTGGGTGGGGACAGGGTTTCTGGGGCCAACGTCCTGACTTTC | CASSLGGDRVSGANVLTF
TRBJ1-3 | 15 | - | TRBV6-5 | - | TGTGCCAGCAGTTTATCCCTCGGGACTGGAAACACCATATATTTT | CASSLSLGTGNTIYF
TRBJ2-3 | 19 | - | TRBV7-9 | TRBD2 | TGTGCCAGCAGCTTAGAGGGAAGGACTAGCGCGTCCAGCACAGATACGCAGTATTTT | CASSLEGRTSASSTDTQYF
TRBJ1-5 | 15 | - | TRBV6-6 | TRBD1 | TGTGCCAGCAGTCCGCAGGGGGGCAGCAATCAGCCCCAGCATTTT | CASSPQGGSNQPQHF
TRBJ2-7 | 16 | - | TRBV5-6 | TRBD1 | TGTGCCAGCAGCCCGGTCCCGGGACAGGGGTCCTACGAGCAGTACTTC | CASSPVPGQGSYEQYF
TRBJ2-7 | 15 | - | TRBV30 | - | TGTGCCTGGGAAAGTGTGGGGCAGGCCGGCTACGAGCAGTACTTC | CAWESVGQAGYEQYF
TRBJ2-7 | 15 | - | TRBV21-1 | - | TGTGCCAGCAGCGAGGTAACGAGAGCCCCCTACGAGCAGTACTTC | CASSEVTRAPYEQYF
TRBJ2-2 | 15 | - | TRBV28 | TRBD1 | TGTGCCAGCAGTCAAAGACAGGGGAGCACCGGGGAGCTGTTTTTT | CASSQRQGSTGELFF
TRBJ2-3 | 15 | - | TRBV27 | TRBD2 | TGTGCCAGCAGCCCCGGGACTAGGGCCACAGATACGCAGTATTTT | CASSPGTRATDTQYF
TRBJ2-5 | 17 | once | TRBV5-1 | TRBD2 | TGCGCCAGCAGCCCCGGCGGCCTATCGGGAGGTGGAGAGACCCAGTACTTC | CASSPGGLSGGGETQYF
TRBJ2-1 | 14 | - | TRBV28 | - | TGTGCCAGCAGTTACGGCTCCCGTAGAAATGAGCAGTTCTTC | CASSYGSRRNEQFF
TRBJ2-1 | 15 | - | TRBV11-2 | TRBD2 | TGTGCCAGCAGCCACCTAGCGGAACACTACAATGAGCAGTTCTTC | CASSHLAEHYNEQFF
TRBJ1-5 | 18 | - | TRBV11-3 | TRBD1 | TGTGCCAGCAGCCTAGGGCGTGGGACAGAATATAGCAATCAGCCCCAGCATTTT | CASSLGRGTEYSNQPQHF
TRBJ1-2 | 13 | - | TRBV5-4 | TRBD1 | TGTGCCAGCAGCTTGGAGACAGGGGGTGGCTACACCTTC | CASSLETGGGYTF
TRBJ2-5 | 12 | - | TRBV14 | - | TGTGCCAGCAGCCGAGATATTCGGACCCAGTACTTC | CASSRDIRTQYF
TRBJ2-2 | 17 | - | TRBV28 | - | TGTGCCAGCAGTCATTCCATGTTGGGGGCGAACACCGGGGAGCTGTTTTTT | CASSHSMLGANTGELFF
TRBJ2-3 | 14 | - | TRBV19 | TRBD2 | TGTGCCATCGAAACTAGCGGGGTCGCAGATACGCAGTATTTT | CAIETSGVADTQYF
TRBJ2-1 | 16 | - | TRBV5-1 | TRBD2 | TGCGCCAGCAGCAGACTAGCGGGAGGGGGATACAATGAGCAGTTCTTC | CASSRLAGGGYNEQFF
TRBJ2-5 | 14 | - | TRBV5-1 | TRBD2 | TGCGCCAGCAGCCAGGAGGCGGGAGGGGAGACCCAGTACTTC | CASSQEAGGETQYF
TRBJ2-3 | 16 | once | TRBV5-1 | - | TGCGCCAGCAGCTTGGAGTCGAGGGGAAGAACAGATACGCAGTATTTT | CASSLESRGRTDTQYF
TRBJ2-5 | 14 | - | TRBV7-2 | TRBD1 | TGTGCCAGCAGCCAGGACAGGTGGTCGGGGACCCAGTACTTC | CASSQDRWSGTQYF
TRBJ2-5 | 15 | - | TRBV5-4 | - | TGTGCCAGCAACCAGGGTGGGATGAGTGTCGAGACCCAGTACTTC | CASNQGGMSVETQYF
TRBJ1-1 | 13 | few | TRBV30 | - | TGTGCCTGGAGTGTTCGTCTAAACACTGAAGCTTTCTTT | CAWSVRLNTEAFF
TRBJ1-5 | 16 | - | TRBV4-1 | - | TGCGCCAGCAGCCAAGATTCAAGGTATAGCAATCAGCCCCAGCATTTT | CASSQDSRYSNQPQHF
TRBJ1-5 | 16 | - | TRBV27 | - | TGTGCCAGCAGTTTATCGAGTCAGGGGTGGAATCAGCCCCAGCATTTT | CASSLSSQGWNQPQHF
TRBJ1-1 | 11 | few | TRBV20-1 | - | TGCAGTGCTAGAGATCCCCCTGAAGCTTTCTTT | CSARDPPEAFF
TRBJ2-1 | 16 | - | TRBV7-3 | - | TGTGCCAGCAGCCCGGAGGCCGCTAGCTCCTACAATGAGCAGTTCTTC | CASSPEAASSYNEQFF
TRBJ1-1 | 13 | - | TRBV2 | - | TGTGCCAGCAATCTTGACGGGAACACTGAAGCTTTCTTT | CASNLDGNTEAFF
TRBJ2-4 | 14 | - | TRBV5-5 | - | TGTGCCAGCAGCCCCTTAGGATCCAGAAACATTCAGTACTTC | CASSPLGSRNIQYF